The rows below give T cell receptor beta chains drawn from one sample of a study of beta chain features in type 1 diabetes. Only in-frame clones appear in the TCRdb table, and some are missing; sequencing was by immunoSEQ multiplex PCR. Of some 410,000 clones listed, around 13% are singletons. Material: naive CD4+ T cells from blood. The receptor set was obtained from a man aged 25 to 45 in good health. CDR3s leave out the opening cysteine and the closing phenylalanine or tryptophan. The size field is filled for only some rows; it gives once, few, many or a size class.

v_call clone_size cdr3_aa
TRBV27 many ASGRLGNIQY
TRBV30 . AWRPDRGQPQH
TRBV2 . ASSEVGATPETQY
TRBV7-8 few ASSLAPNQETQY
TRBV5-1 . ASSLASGGRAHPEQF
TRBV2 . ASSVTTGRTNEQF
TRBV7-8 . ASSLEDRAYGYT
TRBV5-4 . ASSLQGGDEQF
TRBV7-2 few ASSLSWTGGPQH
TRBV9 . ASSVEGNTEAF
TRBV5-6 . ASSFKRGTEQY
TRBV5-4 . ASSPTGERAF
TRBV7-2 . ASSTTSAELF
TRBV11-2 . ASRRLRGRDKNIQY
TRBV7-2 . ASSFDRASSYNEQF
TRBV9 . ASSPRDNSPLH
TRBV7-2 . ASSLAGRTEEY